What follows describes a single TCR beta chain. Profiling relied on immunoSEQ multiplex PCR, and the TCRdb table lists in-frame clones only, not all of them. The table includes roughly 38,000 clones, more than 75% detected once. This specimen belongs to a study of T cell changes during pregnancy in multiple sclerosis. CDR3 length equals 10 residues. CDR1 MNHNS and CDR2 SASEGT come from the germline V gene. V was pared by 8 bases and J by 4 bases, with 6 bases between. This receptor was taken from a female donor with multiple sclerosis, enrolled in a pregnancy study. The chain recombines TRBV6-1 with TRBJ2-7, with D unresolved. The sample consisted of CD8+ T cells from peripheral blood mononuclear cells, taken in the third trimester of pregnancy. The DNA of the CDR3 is TGTGCCAGCGCCGGGTACGAGCAGTACTTC. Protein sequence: CASAGYEQYF.